These 27 T cell receptor beta chains came from one sample sequenced in a study of CD8 T cells in ankylosing spondylitis. MiXCR, run by TCRdb on the 5' RACE reads, gives a single entry per CDR3 protein. The data hold 450,000 to 550,000 distinct CDR3 sequences, with under 5.5% observed a single time. No antigen has been identified for these receptors. Study results and caveats: What appeared characteristic of ankylosing spondylitis blood was a TCR beta motif of eight highly homologous variants.

The source material was blood, either unsorted or a sorted T cell fraction (not recorded which). The source of these receptors is a male donor with ankylosing spondylitis.

Written as DNA, the CDR3 is TGTGCCAGCGGCCCCGGGTCCTACTATGGCTACACCTTC. This encodes CASGPGSYYGYTF. The gene calls are TRBV6-1 and TRBJ1-2; the D is unclear. Germline CDR1 MNHNS, CDR2 SASEGT. This CDR3 spans 13 amino acids. V shed 8 bases and J shed 3 bases, with 13 bases lying between them.

This clonotype showed up just a few times. The genes are TRBV15 and TRBJ2-2; D not certain. Germline values: CDR1 LNHNV, CDR2 YYDKDF (reference sequence). The V end was cut by 4 bases, the J end by 4 bases, with 4 bases between. CDR3 size: 12 residues. CDR3 region: CATSKITGELFF. The CDR3, as DNA: TGTGCCACCAGCAAAATCACCGGGGAGCTGTTTTTT.

This clonotype was counted only a few times. This chain joins TRBV5-1 and TRBJ2-6, with a weak D call TRBD1 (5 bases). Trimming removed 5 bases at V and 14 bases at J, with 14 bases between. CDR1 and CDR2 (germline): SGHRS, YFSETQ. This CDR3 contains 12 residues. The CDR3: CASRGQLNFLTF. In DNA form, the CDR3 reads TGCGCCAGCAGAGGACAACTAAACTTCCTGACTTTC.

The sample holds a few counts of this clonotype. The chain recombines TRBV27 with TRBJ2-3; D unclear. Germline loops: CDR1 MNHEY, CDR2 SMNVEV (reference sequence). CDR3 length: 13 amino acids. Trimming took off 3 bases at V and 6 bases at J, with 10 bases between the two ends. CDR3 sequence reads: CASSFTIRDTQYF. In DNA form, the CDR3 reads TGTGCCAGCAGTTTCACGATACGGGATACGCAGTATTTT.

The rearrangement uses TRBV4-1 and TRBJ2-1; unclear D gene. The ends were cut back, 1 base at V and 9 bases at J, with 13 bases in the middle. The CDR3 length is 14 residues. Germline assignment: CDR1 MGHRA and CDR2 YSYEKL. The CDR3 DNA follows: TGCGCCAGCAGCCAAGGTGAAATAGAGAGTGAGCAGTTCTTC. Its protein is CASSQGEIESEQFF.

This clonotype was counted many times. V usage is TRBV20-1 and J usage is TRBJ2-1; a possible D gene is TRBD2 (7 bases). V lost 3 bases and J lost 2, with 11 bases in between. This CDR3 region has 14 residues. Per germline, CDR1 DFQATT and CDR2 SNEGSKA (reference sequence). CDR3 protein: CSARRGGPYNEQFF. DNA of the CDR3: TGCAGTGCTAGGAGGGGGGGCCCCTACAATGAGCAGTTCTTC.

This clonotype was counted ten times or more. The chain carries TRBV12-3 or TRBV12-4 and TRBJ2-3; tentative D call: TRBD2 (6 bases). Trimming left V 6 bases short and J 4 bases short, with 8 bases between. This CDR3 spans 12 amino acids. CDR3 protein: CASRTGADTQYF. The CDR3 region has the DNA TGTGCCAGCAGAACGGGGGCAGATACGCAGTATTTT.

This clonotype was observed at least ten times. The chain links TRBV15 to TRBJ2-1; 16 bases map to TRBD2. The ends lost 3 bases at V and 8 bases at J; junction bases unmatched: 4. CDR3 length: 16 residues. Per germline, CDR1 LNHNV and CDR2 YYDKDF (reference sequence). This CDR3 is CATSRGLAGGPHEQFF. Written as DNA, the CDR3 is TGTGCCACCAGCAGGGGACTAGCGGGAGGGCCCCATGAGCAGTTCTTC. Looking up the rest from reference TRBV15 and TRBJ2-1 gives the full variable domain: DAMVIQNPRYQVTQFGKPVTLSCSQTLNHNVMYWYQQKSSQAPKLLFHYYDKDFNNEADTPDNFQSRRPNTSFCFLDIRSPGLGDTAMYLCATSRGLAGGPHEQFFGPGTRLTVL.

This clonotype was detected many times. This chain connects TRBV4-3 to TRBJ2-2, with 12 bases fitting TRBD2. The CDR3 sequence is 18 residues long. V was pared by 1 base and J by 4 bases, with 7 bases of the junction left unmatched. Per the germline V gene, CDR1 is LGHNA and CDR2 is YSLEER. Here the CDR3 reads CASSQGLLAGGSTGELFF. The CDR3 coding sequence is TGCGCCAGCAGCCAAGGCCTACTAGCGGGGGGAAGCACCGGGGAGCTGTTTTTT.

In its sample, this clonotype was seen many times. The chain couples TRBV6-5 to TRBJ2-7; weak D call: TRBD1 (6 bases). V dropped 0 bases and J dropped 4 bases, with 16 bases sitting between them. The germline gives CDR1 MNHEY, CDR2 SVGAGI. The CDR3 has 16 residues. The CDR3 loop reads CASSYSLAGVGYEQYF. The CDR3 coding sequence is TGTGCCAGCAGTTACTCGCTAGCAGGGGTTGGGTACGAGCAGTACTTC.

This clonotype was seen repeatedly, ten times or more. The genes are TRBV20-1 and TRBJ2-5; no clear D gene. This CDR3 is 12 amino acids long. V lost 3 bases and J lost 4, with 9 bases in between. Germline CDR1 is DFQATT and CDR2 is SNEGSKA (reference sequence). In nucleotides, the CDR3 is TGCAGTGCTAGTAGACAACGAGAGACCCAGTACTTC. Translation: CSASRQRETQYF.

This clonotype was picked up many times. The chain has TRBV12-3 or TRBV12-4 and TRBJ1-5; 10 bases line up with TRBD1. This CDR3 contains 15 residues. Losses at the gene ends were 3 bases for V and 5 bases for J; bases not matched to a gene: 4. The CDR3 reads CASSLGQGQDQPQHF. CDR3 bases: TGTGCCAGCAGTTTGGGACAGGGGCAAGATCAGCCCCAGCATTTT.

The CDR3 reads CASSLDPRDTYEQYF. The CDR3 bases are TGTGCCAGCAGTTTAGATCCCAGGGACACCTACGAGCAGTACTTC. The chain combines TRBV27 with TRBJ2-7; D might be TRBD1 (6 bases). CDR3 size: 15 residues. V lost 2 bases and J lost 2, with 13 bases in between. Germline-derived CDR1 and CDR2 are MNHEY and SMNVEV (reference sequence).

This chain connects TRBV3-1 to TRBJ2-3, with D possibly called TRBD1 or TRBD2 (7 bases each). Germline V gene sequence: CDR1 LGHDT, CDR2 YNNKEL (reference sequence). This CDR3 is built from 16 residues. Trimming shortened V by 0 bases and J by 5 bases, and 15 bases separated the two germline ends. CDR3 nucleotides: TGTGCCAGCAGCCAAGAACAAGGGGGCGGGGGAGATACGCAGTATTTT. Protein product: CASSQEQGGGGDTQYF.

This clonotype was recorded at least ten times. The chain combines TRBV7-9 with TRBJ2-5; D call uncertain. CDR3 length: 13 residues. CDR1 SEHNR and CDR2 FQNEAQ come from the germline V gene (reference sequence). Trimming pared 4 bases from V and 5 bases from J, leaving 11 bases between. The CDR3 DNA follows: TGTGCCAGCAGCTCGTACAAGGTTGAGACCCAGTACTTC. Protein sequence: CASSSYKVETQYF.

This clonotype was picked up many times. This rearrangement joins TRBV7-2 to TRBJ1-2; D ambiguous. The V gene lost 7 bases and the J gene lost 3 bases, with 12 bases spanning the gap. This CDR3 spans 13 amino acids. Germline CDR1 and CDR2: SGHTA and FQGNSA. CDR3 loop: CASTLSRDYGYTF. The CDR3 DNA reads as TGTGCCAGCACCCTTTCCCGCGACTATGGCTACACCTTC. Variable domain in full (rest from reference TRBV7-2 and TRBJ1-2): GAGVSQSPSNKVTEKGKDVELRCDPISGHTALYWYRQSLGQGLEFLIYFQGNSAPDKSGLPSDRFSAERTGGSVSTLTIQRTQQEDSAVYLCASTLSRDYGYTFGSGTRLTVV.

This clonotype was recorded a few times. The rearrangement uses TRBV5-1 and TRBJ2-7, with 9 bases identical to TRBD2. Germline CDR1 reads SGHRS; CDR2 reads YFSETQ. The CDR3 covers 15 residues. With 4 bases clipped from V and 1 base from J, the junction kept 6 bases outside the gene matches. CDR3 nucleotides: TGCGCCAGCAGCAACGGACTAGCGCAGTCCTACGAGCAGTACTTC. It translates to CASSNGLAQSYEQYF.

The sample holds a few counts of this clonotype. J is TRBJ1-1 and V is TRBV7-2; 8 bases map to TRBD1. The CDR3 runs 15 residues. Unmatched junction bases numbered 9, after V lost 4 bases and J lost 5 bases. CDR1 and CDR2 from the germline V gene are SGHTA and FQGNSA. Here the CDR3 DNA reads TGTGCCAGCAGCTCCAAGGGACAGGCGGGAACTGAAGCTTTCTTT. Protein product: CASSSKGQAGTEAFF.

The sample holds many counts of this clonotype. The chain couples TRBV28 to TRBJ2-7; TRBD2 might be the D (6 bases). V lost 3 bases to trimming and J lost 0 bases, with 12 bases between them. The CDR3 length is 15 residues. Germline V gives CDR1 MDHEN, CDR2 SYDVKM. CDR3 protein: CASSFGGVYSYEQYF. The DNA of the CDR3 is TGTGCCAGCAGTTTCGGAGGGGTCTACTCCTACGAGCAGTACTTC.

The V and J genes are TRBV27 and TRBJ1-5; D is uncertain. The CDR3 contains 15 residues. The germline gives CDR1 MNHEY, CDR2 SMNVEV (reference sequence). Trimming removed 4 bases from V and 0 bases from J, with 10 bases in between. This chain's CDR3 is CASSYRDYSNQPQHF. The CDR3 coding sequence is TGTGCCAGCAGTTATAGGGATTATAGCAATCAGCCCCAGCATTTT.

This clonotype was counted ten times or more. The V gene is TRBV5-6, the J gene TRBJ2-1; no firm D call. The CDR3 spans 14 residues. V gave up 0 bases and J gave up 7 bases, with 11 bases separating them. The germline gives CDR1 SGHDT, CDR2 YYEEEE. The CDR3 region is CASSLEAGGNEQFF. The DNA of the CDR3 is TGTGCCAGCAGCTTGGAGGCAGGTGGGAATGAGCAGTTCTTC.

This clonotype has a count of ten or more. J is TRBJ1-2 and V is TRBV9, with 9 bases fitting TRBD1. Trimming removed 5 bases from V and 8 bases from J; junction bases left unmatched: 19. CDR1 is SGDLS and CDR2 is YYNGEE in the germline V gene. This CDR3 has 17 amino acids. In nucleotides, the CDR3 is TGTGCCAGCAGTGGAGAATTAACCGGGACAGGGATTGAGGGCTACACCTTC. It is translated as CASSGELTGTGIEGYTF.

This clonotype has just a few counts. V gene TRBV2 combines with J gene TRBJ2-7; 8 nucleotides match TRBD1. Germline CDR1 and CDR2: SNHLY and FYNNEI. V shed 5 bases and J 3 bases; nucleotides not matched to a gene: 3. The CDR3 length is 13 residues. CDR3 in DNA: TGTGCCAGCAGTTCAGGGGGCTTCTACGAGCAGTACTTC. Translation gives CASSSGGFYEQYF.

To note about this clonotype: Mismatch with germline at one junction end may stem from a read error. This sequence joins TRBV7-7 and TRBJ2-5; the D gene is possibly TRBD1 (5 bases). In germline, CDR1 is SSHAT, CDR2 FNYEAQ (reference sequence). The CDR3 covers 15 residues. The CDR3 coding sequence is TGTGCTAGCAGCTCCCTCCAGACAGCAAAAGAGACCCAGTACTTC. Its protein is CASSSLQTAKETQYF. Based on the CDR3 plus reference TRBV7-7 and TRBJ2-5, the full variable domain is GAGVSQSPRYKVTKRGQDVTLRCDPISSHATLYWYQQALGQGPEFLTYFNYEAQPDKSGLPSDRFSAERPEGSISTLTIQRTEQRDSAMYRCASSSLQTAKETQYFGPGTRLLVL.

This clonotype appeared many times. The chain employs TRBV11-2 and TRBJ2-2; tentatively, D is TRBD1 or TRBD2 (6 bases each). Trimming left V 2 bases short and J 6 bases short, with 28 bases between. From germline, CDR1 is SGHAT and CDR2 FQNNGV. This CDR3 comprises 20 residues. The CDR3 sequence is CASSLLTKIFTKGGAGELFF. CDR3 nucleotide sequence: TGTGCCAGCAGCTTACTGACGAAAATCTTTACGAAGGGGGGAGCCGGGGAGCTGTTTTTT.

This clonotype was seen many times. The V and J genes are TRBV29-1 and TRBJ2-1; no firm D call. Germline V gives CDR1 SQVTM, CDR2 ANQGSEA. The CDR3 sequence is 13 residues long. Trimming removed 5 bases at V and 4 bases at J, with 12 bases between. The CDR3 spells CSVSDLMYNEQFF. DNA of the CDR3: TGCAGCGTTTCAGACCTCATGTACAATGAGCAGTTCTTC.

CDR3 residues: CASSHYRTMSYNEQFF. The CDR3 DNA sequence: TGTGCCAGCAGCCATTATCGGACGATGAGTTACAATGAGCAGTTCTTC. The V and J genes are TRBV7-3 and TRBJ2-1; no clear D. Between the trimmed V and J ends, which lost 5 bases and 4 bases, there was a span of 18 bases. Germline V lookup: CDR1 SGHTA, CDR2 FQGTGA. The CDR3 is 16 residues long.